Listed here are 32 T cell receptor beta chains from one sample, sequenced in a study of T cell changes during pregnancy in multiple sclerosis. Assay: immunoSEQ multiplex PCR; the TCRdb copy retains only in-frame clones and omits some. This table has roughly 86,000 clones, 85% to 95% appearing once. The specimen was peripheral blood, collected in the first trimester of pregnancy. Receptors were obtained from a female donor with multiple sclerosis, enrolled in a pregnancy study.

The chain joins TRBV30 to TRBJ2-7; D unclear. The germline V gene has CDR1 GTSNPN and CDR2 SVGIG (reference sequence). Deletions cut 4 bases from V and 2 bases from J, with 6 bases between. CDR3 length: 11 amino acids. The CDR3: CAWKATYEQYF. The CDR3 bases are TGTGCCTGGAAAGCCACCTACGAGCAGTACTTC.

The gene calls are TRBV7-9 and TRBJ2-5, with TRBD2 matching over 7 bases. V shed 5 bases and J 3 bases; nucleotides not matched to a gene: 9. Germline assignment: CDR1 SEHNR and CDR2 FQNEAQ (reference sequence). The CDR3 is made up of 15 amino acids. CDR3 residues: CASSPLAGVEETQYF. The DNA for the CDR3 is TGTGCCAGCAGCCCCCTGGCGGGAGTTGAAGAGACCCAGTACTTC.

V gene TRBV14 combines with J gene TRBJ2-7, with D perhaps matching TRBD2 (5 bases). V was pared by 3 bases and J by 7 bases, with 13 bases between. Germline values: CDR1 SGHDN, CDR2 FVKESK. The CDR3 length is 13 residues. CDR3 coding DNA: TGTGCCAGCAGCCAGGGCTTAAGGAGGGAGCAGTACTTC. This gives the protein CASSQGLRREQYF.

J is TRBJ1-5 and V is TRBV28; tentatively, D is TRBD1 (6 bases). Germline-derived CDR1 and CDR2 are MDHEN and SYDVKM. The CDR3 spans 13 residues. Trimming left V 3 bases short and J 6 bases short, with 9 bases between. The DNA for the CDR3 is TGTGCCAGCAGTTTCAGGGGAAGTCAGCCCCAGCATTTT. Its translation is CASSFRGSQPQHF. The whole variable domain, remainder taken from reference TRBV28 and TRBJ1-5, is DVKVTQSSRYLVKRTGEKVFLECVQDMDHENMFWYRQDPGLGLRLIYFSYDVKMKEKGDIPEGYSVSREKKERFSLILESASTNQTSMYLCASSFRGSQPQHFGDGTRLSIL.

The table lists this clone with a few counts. This CDR3 reads CASSLASETQYF. The CDR3 DNA follows: TGTGCCAGCAGCTTGGCCTCGGAGACCCAGTACTTC. V is TRBV5-6 and J is TRBJ2-5; D is ambiguous. Germline assignment: CDR1 SGHDT and CDR2 YYEEEE. V lost 0 bases to trimming and J lost 5 bases, with 5 bases between them. This CDR3 region has 12 residues.

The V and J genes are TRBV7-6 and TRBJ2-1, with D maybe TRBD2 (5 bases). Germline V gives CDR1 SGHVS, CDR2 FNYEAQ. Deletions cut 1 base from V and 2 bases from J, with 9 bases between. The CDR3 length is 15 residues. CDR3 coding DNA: TGTGCCAGCAGCTTAGGAGGTAGCGCCTACAATGAGCAGTTCTTC. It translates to CASSLGGSAYNEQFF.

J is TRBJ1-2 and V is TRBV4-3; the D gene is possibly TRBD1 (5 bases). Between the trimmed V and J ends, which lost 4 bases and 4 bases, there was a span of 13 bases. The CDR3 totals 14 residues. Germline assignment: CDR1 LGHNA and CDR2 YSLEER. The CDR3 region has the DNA TGCGCCAGCAGCCCAAACAGGCGCTTCTATGGCTACACCTTC. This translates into CASSPNRRFYGYTF.

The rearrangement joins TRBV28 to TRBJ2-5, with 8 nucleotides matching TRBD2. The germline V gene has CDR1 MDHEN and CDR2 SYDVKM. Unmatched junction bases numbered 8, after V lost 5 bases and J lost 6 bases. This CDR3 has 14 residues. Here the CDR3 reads CASSSGSRGKTQYF. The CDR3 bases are TGTGCCAGCAGTAGCGGGAGTCGGGGGAAGACCCAGTACTTC. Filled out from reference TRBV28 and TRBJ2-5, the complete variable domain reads DVKVTQSSRYLVKRTGEKVFLECVQDMDHENMFWYRQDPGLGLRLIYFSYDVKMKEKGDIPEGYSVSREKKERFSLILESASTNQTSMYLCASSSGSRGKTQYFGPGTRLLVL.

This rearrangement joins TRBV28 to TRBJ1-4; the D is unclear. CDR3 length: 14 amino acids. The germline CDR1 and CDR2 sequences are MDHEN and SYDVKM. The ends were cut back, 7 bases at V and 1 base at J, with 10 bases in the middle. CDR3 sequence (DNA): TGTGCCAGCAACTCGGGAGTAACTAATGAAAAACTGTTTTTT. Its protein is CASNSGVTNEKLFF.

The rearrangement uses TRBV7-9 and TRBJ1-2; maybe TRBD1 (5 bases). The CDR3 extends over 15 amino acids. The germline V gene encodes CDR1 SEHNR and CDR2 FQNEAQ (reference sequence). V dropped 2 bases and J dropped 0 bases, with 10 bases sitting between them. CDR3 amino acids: CASSLQGEANYGYTF. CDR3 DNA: TGTGCCAGCAGCTTACAAGGGGAAGCTAACTATGGCTACACCTTC.

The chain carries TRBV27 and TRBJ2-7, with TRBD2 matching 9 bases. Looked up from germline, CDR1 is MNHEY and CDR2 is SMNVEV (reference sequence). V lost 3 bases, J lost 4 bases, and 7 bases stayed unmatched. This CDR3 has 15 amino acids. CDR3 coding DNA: TGTGCCAGCAGTTTTTTTAGCGGGAGTATGTACGAGCAGTACTTC. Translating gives CASSFFSGSMYEQYF.

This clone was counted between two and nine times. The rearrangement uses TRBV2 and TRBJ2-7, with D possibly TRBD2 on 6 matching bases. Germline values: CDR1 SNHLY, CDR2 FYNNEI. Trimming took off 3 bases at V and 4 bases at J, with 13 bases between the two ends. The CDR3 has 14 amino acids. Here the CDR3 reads CASSDQGLAYEQYF. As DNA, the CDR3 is TGTGCCAGCAGTGATCAGGGACTGGCTTACGAGCAGTACTTC.

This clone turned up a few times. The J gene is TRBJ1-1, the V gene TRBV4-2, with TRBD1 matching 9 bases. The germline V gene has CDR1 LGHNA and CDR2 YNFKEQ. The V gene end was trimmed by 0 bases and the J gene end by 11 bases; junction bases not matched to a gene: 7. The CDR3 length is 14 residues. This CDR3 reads CASSQDRDRETAFF. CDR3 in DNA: TGTGCCAGCAGCCAAGATCGGGACAGGGAGACGGCTTTCTTT.

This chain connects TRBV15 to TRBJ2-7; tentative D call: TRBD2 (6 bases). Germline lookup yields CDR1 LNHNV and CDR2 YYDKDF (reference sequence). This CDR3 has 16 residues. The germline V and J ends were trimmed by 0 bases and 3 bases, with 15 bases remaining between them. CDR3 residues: CATSRDRRDPDYEQYF. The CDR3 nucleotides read TGTGCCACCAGCAGAGATCGGAGGGATCCCGACTACGAGCAGTACTTC.

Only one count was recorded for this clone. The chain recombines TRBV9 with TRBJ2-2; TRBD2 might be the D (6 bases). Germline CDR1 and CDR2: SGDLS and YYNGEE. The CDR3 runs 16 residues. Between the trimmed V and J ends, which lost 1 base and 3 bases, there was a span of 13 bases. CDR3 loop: CASSVPRDSDTGELFF. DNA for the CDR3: TGTGCCAGCAGCGTACCCCGGGACTCCGACACCGGGGAGCTGTTTTTT.

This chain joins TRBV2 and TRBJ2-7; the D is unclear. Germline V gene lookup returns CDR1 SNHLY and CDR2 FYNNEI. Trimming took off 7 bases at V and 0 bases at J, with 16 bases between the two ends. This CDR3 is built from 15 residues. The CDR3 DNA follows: TGTGCCAGCAAGAACGAGCGCTTGAGCTCCTACGAGCAGTACTTC. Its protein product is CASKNERLSSYEQYF.

CDR3 in amino acids: CASSEMRLVVYEQYF. Here the CDR3 DNA reads TGTGCCAGCAGTGAAATGAGACTAGTTGTCTACGAGCAGTACTTC. This rearrangement joins TRBV6-1 to TRBJ2-7; D perhaps matches TRBD2 (6 bases). CDR3 length: 15 residues. V was clipped by 2 bases and J by 3 bases, with 14 bases between them. Germline loops: CDR1 MNHNS, CDR2 SASEGT.

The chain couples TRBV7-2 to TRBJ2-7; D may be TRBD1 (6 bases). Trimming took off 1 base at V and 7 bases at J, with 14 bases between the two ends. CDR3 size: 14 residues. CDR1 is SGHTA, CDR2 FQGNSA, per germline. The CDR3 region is CASSLGTALGEQYF. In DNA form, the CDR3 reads TGTGCCAGCAGCTTAGGGACAGCCCTAGGGGAGCAGTACTTC.

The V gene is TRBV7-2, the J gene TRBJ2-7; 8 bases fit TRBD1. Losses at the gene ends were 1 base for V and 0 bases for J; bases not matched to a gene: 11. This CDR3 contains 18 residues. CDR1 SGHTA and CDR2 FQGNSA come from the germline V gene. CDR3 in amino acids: CASSLGKDRVLSSYEQYF. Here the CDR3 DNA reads TGTGCCAGCAGCTTAGGCAAGGACAGGGTGTTAAGCTCCTACGAGCAGTACTTC. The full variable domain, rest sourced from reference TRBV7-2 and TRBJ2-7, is GAGVSQSPSNKVTEKGKDVELRCDPISGHTALYWYRQSLGQGLEFLIYFQGNSAPDKSGLPSDRFSAERTGGSVSTLTIQRTQQEDSAVYLCASSLGKDRVLSSYEQYFGPGTRLTVT.

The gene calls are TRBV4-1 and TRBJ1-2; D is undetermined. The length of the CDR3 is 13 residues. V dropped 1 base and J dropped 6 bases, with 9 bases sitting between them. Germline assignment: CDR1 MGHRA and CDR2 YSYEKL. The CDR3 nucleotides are TGCGCCAGCAGCCAAGTTTACGGGGATGGCTACACCTTC. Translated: CASSQVYGDGYTF.

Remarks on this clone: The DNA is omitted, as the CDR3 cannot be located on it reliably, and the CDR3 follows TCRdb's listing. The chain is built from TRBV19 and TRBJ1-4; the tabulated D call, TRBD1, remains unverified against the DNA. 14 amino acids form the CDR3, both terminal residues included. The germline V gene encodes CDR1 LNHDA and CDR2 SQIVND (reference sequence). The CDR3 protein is CASSILASPEKLFF.

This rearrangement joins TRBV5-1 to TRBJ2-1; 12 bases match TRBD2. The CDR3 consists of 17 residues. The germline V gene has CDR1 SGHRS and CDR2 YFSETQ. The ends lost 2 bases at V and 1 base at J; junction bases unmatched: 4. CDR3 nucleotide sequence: TGCGCCAGCAGCTTTTGGACTAGCGGGAATTCCTACAATGAGCAGTTCTTC. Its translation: CASSFWTSGNSYNEQFF.

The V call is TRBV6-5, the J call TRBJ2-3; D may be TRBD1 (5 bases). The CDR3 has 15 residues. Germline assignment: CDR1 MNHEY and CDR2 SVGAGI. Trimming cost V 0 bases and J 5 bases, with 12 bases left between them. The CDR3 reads CASSYSGQGGDTQYF. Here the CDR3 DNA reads TGTGCCAGCAGTTACTCGGGTCAGGGCGGAGATACGCAGTATTTT.

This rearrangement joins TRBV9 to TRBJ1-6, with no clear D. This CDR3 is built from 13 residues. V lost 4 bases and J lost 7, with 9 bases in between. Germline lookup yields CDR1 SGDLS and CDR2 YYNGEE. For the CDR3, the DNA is TGTGCCAGCAGCTCGGGGTCAAATTCACCCCTCCACTTT. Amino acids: CASSSGSNSPLHF.

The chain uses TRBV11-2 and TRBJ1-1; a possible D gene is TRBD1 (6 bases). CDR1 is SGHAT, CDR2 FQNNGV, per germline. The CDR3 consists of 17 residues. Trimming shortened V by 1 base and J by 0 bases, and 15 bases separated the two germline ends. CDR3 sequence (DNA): TGTGCCAGCAGCTTAGGGGTCTTAGGACAGTTGAACACTGAAGCTTTCTTT. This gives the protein CASSLGVLGQLNTEAFF.

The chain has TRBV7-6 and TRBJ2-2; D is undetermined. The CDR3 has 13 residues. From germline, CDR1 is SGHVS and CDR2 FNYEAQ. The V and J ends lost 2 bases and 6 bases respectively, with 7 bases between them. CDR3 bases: TGTGCCAGCAGCTTACCAGGCGCCGGGGAGCTGTTTTTT. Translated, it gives CASSLPGAGELFF.

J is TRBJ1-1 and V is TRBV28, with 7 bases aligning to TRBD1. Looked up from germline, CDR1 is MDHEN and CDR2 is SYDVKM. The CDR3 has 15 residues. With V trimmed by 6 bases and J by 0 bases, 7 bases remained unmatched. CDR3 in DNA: TGTGCCAGCAGACGGGGACAGAAATTGAACACTGAAGCTTTCTTT. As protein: CASRRGQKLNTEAFF.

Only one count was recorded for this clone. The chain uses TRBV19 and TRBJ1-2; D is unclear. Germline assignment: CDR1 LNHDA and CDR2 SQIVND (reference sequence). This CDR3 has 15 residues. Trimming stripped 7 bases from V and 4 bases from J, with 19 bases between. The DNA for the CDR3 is TGTGCCAGTACCCCCGACGCCCTAGCCCCCTATGGCTACACCTTC. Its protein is CASTPDALAPYGYTF. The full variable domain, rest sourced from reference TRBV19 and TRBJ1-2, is DGGITQSPKYLFRKEGQNVTLSCEQNLNHDAMYWYRQDPGQGLRLIYYSQIVNDFQKGDIAEGYSVSREKKESFPLTVTSAQKNPTAFYLCASTPDALAPYGYTFGSGTRLTVV.

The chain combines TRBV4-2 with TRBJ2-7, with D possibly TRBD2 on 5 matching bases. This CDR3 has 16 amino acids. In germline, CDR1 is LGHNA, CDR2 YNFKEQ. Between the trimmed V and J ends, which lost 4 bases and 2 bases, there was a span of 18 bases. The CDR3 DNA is TGTGCCAGCAGCCGACAACCGGGGAGTCCCCCCTACGAGCAGTACTTC. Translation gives CASSRQPGSPPYEQYF.

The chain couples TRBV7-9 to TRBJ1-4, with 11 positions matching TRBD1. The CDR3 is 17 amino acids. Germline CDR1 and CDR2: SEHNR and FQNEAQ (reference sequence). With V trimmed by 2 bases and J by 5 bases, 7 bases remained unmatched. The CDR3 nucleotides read TGTGCCAGCAGCTTATGGGGACAGGGGGGTCTGAATGAAAAACTGTTTTTT. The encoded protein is CASSLWGQGGLNEKLFF.

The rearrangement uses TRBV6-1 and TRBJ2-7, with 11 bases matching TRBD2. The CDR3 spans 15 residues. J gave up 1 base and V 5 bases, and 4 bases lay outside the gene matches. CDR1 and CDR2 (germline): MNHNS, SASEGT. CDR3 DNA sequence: TGTGCCAGCAGTTCAGCTAGCGGGGGGTCCTACGAGCAGTACTTC. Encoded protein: CASSSASGGSYEQYF.

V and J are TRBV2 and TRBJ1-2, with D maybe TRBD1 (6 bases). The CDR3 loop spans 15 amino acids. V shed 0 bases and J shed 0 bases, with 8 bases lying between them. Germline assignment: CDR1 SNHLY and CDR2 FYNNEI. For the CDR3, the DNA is TGTGCCAGCAGTGAAGCGGACAGCTCTAACTATGGCTACACCTTC. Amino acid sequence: CASSEADSSNYGYTF.